This is a list of T cell receptor beta chains from one sample in a study of Ad26.COV2.S vaccination and SARS-CoV-2 variants. Produced via immunoSEQ multiplex PCR; TCRdb's table is partial and in-frame only. Here the sample spans about 480,000 clones, 87% being singletons. The sequencing here drew on peripheral blood, taken in a trial of Ad26.COV2.S vaccine versus placebo. These receptor sequences come from a person between 18 and 60 years old who received the Ad26.COV2.S COVID-19 vaccine or a placebo. Each CDR3 is given with its conserved first and last residue. Each record gives: V gene, CDR3 length, clone size, D gene, J gene, CDR3 protein, CDR3 DNA. D genes are given only for firm matches. Rows give clone size only sometimes, using once, few, many, or a class for an expanded clone.

>TRBV27|16|NA|TRBD2|TRBJ2-7
CASSPGRLAGGYEQYF
TGTGCCAGCAGCCCTGGGCGACTAGCGGGAGGCTACGAGCAGTACTTC
>TRBV6-5|13|NA|NA|TRBJ2-5
CASRGLTRETQYF
TGTGCCAGCAGAGGACTAACAAGAGAGACCCAGTACTTC
>TRBV7-2|15|NA|NA|TRBJ1-4
CASSPAQGSVEKLFF
TGTGCCAGCAGCCCGGCACAGGGATCTGTCGAAAAACTGTTTTTT
>TRBV2|12|NA|NA|TRBJ2-5
CASRALQETQYF
TGTGCCAGCAGGGCCCTCCAAGAGACCCAGTACTTC
>TRBV19|14|NA|TRBD1|TRBJ1-1
CASSITGGNTEAFF
TGTGCCAGTAGTATAACAGGGGGGAACACTGAAGCTTTCTTT
>TRBV6-5|11|NA|NA|TRBJ2-5
CASSHQETQYF
TGTGCCAGCAGTCACCAAGAGACCCAGTACTTC
>TRBV3-1/TRBV3-2|15|NA|TRBD1|TRBJ1-2
CASSLGRTGGVGYTF
TGTGCCAGCAGCCTTGGCCGGACAGGGGGGGTTGGCTACACCTTC
>TRBV27|15|NA|TRBD1|TRBJ2-5
CASSSGTGYQETQYF
TGTGCCAGCAGTTCTGGGACAGGGTACCAAGAGACCCAGTACTTC
>TRBV25-1|15|once|TRBD2|TRBJ2-1
CASSVRGVSYNEQFF
TGTGCCAGCAGTGTCCGGGGGGTCTCCTACAATGAGCAGTTCTTC
>TRBV7-2|15|NA|TRBD2|TRBJ2-1
CASSLGAGGRNEQFF
TGTGCCAGCAGCTTAGGAGCGGGAGGGCGTAATGAGCAGTTCTTC
>TRBV5-1|13|NA|NA|TRBJ1-1
CASSPGPNTEAFF
TGCGCCAGCAGCCCCGGACCTAACACTGAAGCTTTCTTT
>TRBV18|16|NA|NA|TRBJ2-3
CASSPRPGGTTDTQYF
TGTGCCAGCTCACCACGGCCTGGGGGCACCACAGATACGCAGTATTTT
>TRBV28|16|NA|TRBD2|TRBJ2-3
CASSQPGAGGGDTQYF
TGTGCCAGCAGCCAACCCGGAGCGGGAGGGGGTGATACGCAGTATTTT
>TRBV30|18|NA|NA|TRBJ1-6
CAPRRQCRGSSYNSPLHF
TGTGCCCCAAGGCGGCAGTGTCGGGGGAGCTCCTATAATTCACCCCTCCACTTT
>TRBV5-6|12|NA|NA|TRBJ1-1
CASSLAWTEAFF
TGTGCCAGCAGCTTGGCATGGACTGAAGCTTTCTTT
>TRBV5-1|13|few|NA|TRBJ2-1
CASSPGDRLEQFF
TGCGCCAGCAGCCCCGGAGACAGGCTAGAGCAGTTCTTC
>TRBV9|16|NA|TRBD2|TRBJ2-3
CASSPEGGRAGDTQYF
TGTGCCAGCAGCCCCGAAGGCGGGAGGGCCGGTGATACGCAGTATTTT
>TRBV6-4|13|NA|NA|TRBJ1-6
CASSGDRDSPLHF
TGTGCCAGCAGTGGAGACCGCGATTCACCCCTCCACTTT
>TRBV30|12|once|NA|TRBJ2-7
CAWARGLYEQYF
TGTGCCTGGGCACGGGGGCTCTACGAGCAGTACTTC
>TRBV7-6|16|NA|TRBD2|TRBJ2-3
CASSLGTSGLTDTQYF
TGTGCCAGCAGCTTAGGCACTAGCGGACTCACAGATACGCAGTATTTT
>TRBV30|13|NA|NA|TRBJ1-1
CAWSVKVNTEAFF
TGTGCCTGGAGTGTAAAAGTGAACACTGAAGCTTTCTTT
>TRBV3-1/TRBV3-2|11|NA|NA|TRBJ2-1
CASSQVREQFF
TGTGCCAGCAGCCAAGTTCGGGAGCAGTTCTTC
>TRBV28|12|NA|NA|TRBJ2-3
CASSLAGNTQYF
TGTGCCAGCAGTTTAGCAGGGAATACGCAGTATTTT
>TRBV25-1|15|NA|NA|TRBJ2-3
CASSEGGRATDTQYF
TGTGCCAGCAGTGAAGGGGGCAGGGCTACAGATACGCAGTATTTT
>TRBV6-2/TRBV6-3|11|NA|NA|TRBJ1-1
CASSSVSEAFF
TGTGCCAGCAGTTCCGTCAGTGAAGCTTTCTTT
>TRBV28|17|NA|TRBD2|TRBJ2-1
CASSLWGSGSSYNEQFF
TGTGCCAGCAGTTTATGGGGGAGCGGGAGCTCCTACAATGAGCAGTTCTTC
>TRBV19|19|NA|TRBD2|TRBJ2-1
CASSRGTSGRALTYNEQFF
TGTGCCAGTAGTAGGGGGACTAGCGGGAGGGCCTTGACCTACAATGAGCAGTTCTTC
>TRBV9|14|few|TRBD2|TRBJ2-7
CASSVGTRVDEQYF
TGTGCCAGCAGCGTAGGGACTAGGGTCGACGAGCAGTACTTC
>TRBV5-5|12|NA|NA|TRBJ2-7
CASSFSRGEQYF
TGTGCCAGCAGCTTCAGCCGGGGCGAGCAGTACTTC
>TRBV5-1|13|NA|NA|TRBJ2-1
CASSVGTSNEQFF
TGCGCCAGCAGCGTCGGGACTTCTAATGAGCAGTTCTTC
>TRBV28|12|NA|NA|TRBJ1-6
CASSITTAPLHF
TGTGCCAGCAGTATCACGACGGCACCCCTCCACTTT
>TRBV7-8|15|NA|TRBD1|TRBJ2-3
CASSLRQGPTDTQYF
TGTGCCAGCAGCCTCAGACAGGGGCCCACAGATACGCAGTATTTT
>TRBV6-6|14|once|TRBD1|TRBJ2-1
CASSLGQGVNEQFF
TGTGCCAGCAGTCTGGGACAGGGGGTCAATGAGCAGTTCTTC
>TRBV6-5|14|NA|NA|TRBJ1-2
CASRSRGDSRGYTF
TGTGCCAGCAGGTCTCGGGGGGATTCAAGGGGCTACACCTTC
>TRBV19|17|NA|TRBD2|TRBJ2-1
CASSRPSGLAVHNEQFF
TGTGCCAGTAGTAGGCCGTCGGGACTAGCGGTCCACAATGAGCAGTTCTTC
>TRBV2|15|NA|TRBD2|TRBJ2-1
CASSEEGLAGGEQFF
TGTGCCAGCAGTGAAGAGGGACTAGCGGGGGGTGAGCAGTTCTTC
>TRBV30|11|NA|NA|TRBJ1-6
CAWSLGSPLHF
TGTGCCTGGAGCTTGGGTTCACCCCTCCACTTT
>TRBV19|15|NA|NA|TRBJ1-2
CASSLTLIPNYGYTF
TGTGCCAGTAGTCTCACGTTGATCCCTAACTATGGCTACACCTTC
>TRBV28|14|few|NA|TRBJ1-1
CASTLQGPNTEAFF
TGTGCCAGCACCCTACAGGGCCCGAACACTGAAGCTTTCTTT
>TRBV4-3|18|NA|TRBD1|TRBJ2-7
CASSQFSPQQGLTYEQYF
TGCGCCAGCAGCCAATTCTCCCCCCAACAGGGGCTAACCTACGAGCAGTACTTC
>TRBV6-2/TRBV6-3|15|NA|NA|TRBJ1-1
CASSYPRGKDTEAFF
TGTGCCAGCAGTTACCCCCGGGGCAAGGACACTGAAGCTTTCTTT